This T cell receptor beta chain appears in the sequencing data of a study of T cells after yellow fever vaccination. Study in general: Fractions of limited cellularity were prepared by means of SMART-Seq v4 Ultra Low Input.

Conversion of TCR transcripts into cDNA relied on 5'RACE template switching, which added a universal primer site and UMIs. TCRdb called the 5' RACE reads again in MiXCR, with one record for every CDR3 protein. Of around 200,000 distinct CDR3 sequences detected, about 10% appear once; the ten largest clones hold about 40%. Germline V lookup: CDR1 SQVTM, CDR2 ANQGSEA. The CDR3 covers 12 residues. J was trimmed by 8 bases and V by 4 bases; bases with no gene match: 2. Regarding the study as a whole: The study re-detected most primary-vaccination clones after the booster (approximately 96% CD4, around 90% CD8). A limited proportion of clonotypes was detected within both the CD4 and CD8 compartments.

This clonotype was counted at least ten times. No antigen is known for it. The J gene is TRBJ1-4, the V gene TRBV29-1, with 9 bases aligning to TRBD1. The material was CD8+ T cells sorted from PBMCs, obtained 15 days after the yellow fever booster vaccination. This receptor was obtained from a man younger than 35 who received the YFV17D yellow fever vaccine. The CDR3 loop reads CSVGQGGEKLFF. CDR3 sequence (DNA): TGCAGCGTTGGACAGGGGGGAGAAAAACTGTTTTTT. The whole variable domain, remainder taken from reference TRBV29-1 and TRBJ1-4, is SAVISQKPSRDICQRGTSLTIQCQVDSQVTMMFWYRQQPGQSLTLIATANQGSEATYESGFVIDKFPISRPNLTFSTLTVSNMSPEDSSIYLCSVGQGGEKLFFGSGTQLSVL.